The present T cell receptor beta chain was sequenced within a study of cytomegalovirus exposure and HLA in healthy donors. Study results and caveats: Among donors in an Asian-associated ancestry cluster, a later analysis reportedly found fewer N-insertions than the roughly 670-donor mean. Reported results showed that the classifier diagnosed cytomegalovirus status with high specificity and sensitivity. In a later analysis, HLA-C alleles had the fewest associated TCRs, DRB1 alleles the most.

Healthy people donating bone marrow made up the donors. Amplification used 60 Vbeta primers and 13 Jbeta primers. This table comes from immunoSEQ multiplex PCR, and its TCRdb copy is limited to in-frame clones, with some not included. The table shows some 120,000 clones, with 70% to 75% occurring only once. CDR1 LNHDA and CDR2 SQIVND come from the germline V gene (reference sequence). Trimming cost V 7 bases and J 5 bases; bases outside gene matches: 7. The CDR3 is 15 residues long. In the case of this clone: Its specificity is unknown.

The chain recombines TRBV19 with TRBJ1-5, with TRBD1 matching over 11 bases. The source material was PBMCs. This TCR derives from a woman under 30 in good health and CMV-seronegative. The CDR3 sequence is CASTLGQGAHQPQHF. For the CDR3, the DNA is TGTGCCAGTACCCTCGGACAGGGGGCTCATCAGCCCCAGCATTTT.